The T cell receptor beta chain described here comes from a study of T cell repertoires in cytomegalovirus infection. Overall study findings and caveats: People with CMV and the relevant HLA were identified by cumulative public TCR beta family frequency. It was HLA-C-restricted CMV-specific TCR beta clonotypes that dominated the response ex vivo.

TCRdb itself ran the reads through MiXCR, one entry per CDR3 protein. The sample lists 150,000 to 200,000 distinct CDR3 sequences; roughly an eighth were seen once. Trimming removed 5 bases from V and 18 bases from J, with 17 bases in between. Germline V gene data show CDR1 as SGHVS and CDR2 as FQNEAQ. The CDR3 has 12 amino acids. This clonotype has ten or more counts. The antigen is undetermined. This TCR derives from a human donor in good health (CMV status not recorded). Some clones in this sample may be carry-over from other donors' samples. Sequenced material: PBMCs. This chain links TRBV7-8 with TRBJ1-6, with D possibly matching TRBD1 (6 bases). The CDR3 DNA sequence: TGTGCCAGCAGCCCCGGGGGGGGCAGGAGCCACTTT. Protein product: CASSPGGGRSHF.